This T cell receptor (beta chain) stems from a study of blood T cell repertoires in COVID-19. The overall study: Samples came from the United States, Italy and Spain, spanning acute and convalescent COVID-19.

Authors' methods: How many nucleated cells were present was estimated from reference gene primer amplification. Assay used: immunoSEQ multiplex PCR; TCRdb lists only in-frame clones, some missing. The V and J calls and clone size are taken from that table; D and trimming were inferred from the DNA. Of 95,000 to 120,000 clones in the sample, around 83% were seen once. The CDR3 has 16 residues. With V trimmed by 1 base and J by 4 bases, 6 bases remained unmatched. CDR1 is SNHLY, CDR2 FYNNEI, per germline. V and J are TRBV2 and TRBJ2-3; 9 positions agree with TRBD2. The TCR was taken from a middle-aged man with acute or convalescent COVID-19. The sequencing sample was made of peripheral blood. DNA of the CDR3: TGTGCCAGCAGTGAAGGGACTAGCGAGTCCGCAGATACGCAGTATTTT. It encodes CASSEGTSESADTQYF.